Listed here are 16 T cell receptor beta chains from one sample, sequenced in a study of shared clonotypes between healthy human individuals. Using immunoSEQ multiplex PCR, the repertoire was profiled, and TCRdb retains in-frame clones only, with some absent. The data show 2.5 million or so clones, over 85% seen once. The material sequenced was naive CD4+ T cells sorted from blood. The subset denotes: CD45RA+ positively selected. The receptors shown here come from a man aged 18 to 30 in good health.

This rearrangement joins TRBV28 to TRBJ2-3, with TRBD2 as a possible D gene (6 bases). Trimming cost V 5 bases and J 6 bases, with 18 bases left between them. The CDR3 has 15 amino acids. From germline, CDR1 is MDHEN and CDR2 SYDVKM. The CDR3 reads CASSPTGLGGDTQYF. The CDR3 bases are TGTGCCAGCAGTCCCACCGGGCTCGGGGGTGATACGCAGTATTTT.

Comments on this clone: Other DNA sequences in the sample encode the same CDR3. This chain connects TRBV7-6 to TRBJ2-7; 7 bases are a match to TRBD1. V gave up 0 bases and J gave up 2 bases; unmatched junction bases: 7. Germline-derived CDR1 and CDR2 are SGHVS and FNYEAQ. This CDR3 is 16 amino acids long. CDR3 DNA: TGTGCCAGCAGCTTAGCGGGGCAGGGGGTGCCCTACGAGCAGTACTTC. This gives the protein CASSLAGQGVPYEQYF. Together with reference TRBV7-6 and TRBJ2-7, the CDR3 gives the full variable domain: GAGVSQSPRYKVTKRGQDVALRCDPISGHVSLYWYRQALGQGPEFLTYFNYEAQQDKSGLPNDRFSAERPEGSISTLTIQRTEQRDSAMYRCASSLAGQGVPYEQYFGPGTRLTVT.

V and J are TRBV5-1 and TRBJ1-1, with D maybe TRBD1 (5 bases). This CDR3 region has 15 residues. Trimming left V 3 bases short and J 4 bases short, with 16 bases between. Germline CDR1 SGHRS, CDR2 YFSETQ. CDR3: CASSSHPGQLTEAFF. CDR3 DNA: TGCGCCAGCAGCTCCCATCCGGGGCAACTCACTGAAGCTTTCTTT.

V gene TRBV6-6 combines with J gene TRBJ2-7, with 7 bases that match TRBD1. After removal of 5 bases from V and 6 bases from J, the junction contained 7 bases not matched to a gene. This CDR3 region has 13 residues. Germline V lookup: CDR1 MNHNY, CDR2 SVGAGI (reference sequence). The CDR3, as DNA: TGTGCCAGCAGTCTCCCAGGGGGTACCGAGCAGTACTTC. Residues: CASSLPGGTEQYF.

V and J are TRBV25-1 and TRBJ1-3; D gene unclear. V was cut by 3 bases and J by 0 bases, with 6 bases left in between. This CDR3 is built from 14 residues. Per germline, CDR1 MGHDK and CDR2 SYGVNS. The DNA of the CDR3 is TGTGCCAGCAGTGAGGCGAACTCTGGAAACACCATATATTTT. As protein: CASSEANSGNTIYF.

The gene calls are TRBV5-6 and TRBJ1-5; 9 bases map to TRBD1. Germline assignment: CDR1 SGHDT and CDR2 YYEEEE. With 4 bases clipped from V and 4 bases from J, the junction kept 3 bases outside the gene matches. The CDR3 length is 14 residues. The CDR3 sequence: CASSTDRGNQPQHF. CDR3 coding DNA: TGTGCCAGCAGCACGGACAGGGGTAATCAGCCCCAGCATTTT. Combining the CDR3 with reference TRBV5-6 and TRBJ1-5 gives the whole variable domain DAGVTQSPTHLIKTRGQQVTLRCSPKSGHDTVSWYQQALGQGPQFIFQYYEEEERQRGNFPDRFSGHQFPNYSSELNVNALLLGDSALYLCASSTDRGNQPQHFGDGTRLSIL.

Turning to this clone: Other DNA sequences within the sample encode an identical CDR3. The chain couples TRBV27 to TRBJ2-7, with D possibly being TRBD1 (6 bases). From germline, CDR1 is MNHEY and CDR2 SMNVEV (reference sequence). The V and J ends lost 2 bases and 3 bases respectively, with 8 bases between them. This CDR3 is built from 13 residues. In nucleotides, the CDR3 is TGTGCCAGCAGTTTAGAAGGGGGCTACGAGCAGTACTTC. The encoded protein is CASSLEGGYEQYF.

This chain joins TRBV7-6 and TRBJ2-2; 10 bases are a match to TRBD1. Germline CDR1 is SGHVS and CDR2 is FNYEAQ. This CDR3 comprises 15 residues. The junction had 6 bases not matched to a gene; V was cut back by 5 bases and J by 6 bases. The CDR3 loop is CASSLTGTGAGELFF. As DNA, the CDR3 is TGTGCCAGCAGCCTTACCGGGACAGGGGCCGGGGAGCTGTTTTTT.

The chain combines TRBV28 with TRBJ2-7; unclear D gene. Deletions cut 4 bases from V and 5 bases from J, with 6 bases between. Germline CDR1 and CDR2: MDHEN and SYDVKM. This CDR3 is 11 amino acids long. CDR3 coding DNA: TGTGCCAGCAGTTCCCAGCACGAGCAGTACTTC. Its protein is CASSSQHEQYF.

With regard to this clone: The junction departs from the called germline gene at one end, perhaps through a read error. The chain carries TRBV10-2 and TRBJ2-5, with D unclear. This CDR3 contains 13 residues. The V gene's germline CDR1 is WSHSY and CDR2 SAAADI. The DNA of the CDR3 is TGCGCCAGCAGTGAGGAGTACCAAGAGGCCCAGTACTTC. Its translation is CASSEEYQEAQYF.

The chain is built from TRBV5-1 and TRBJ2-3; the D gene could be TRBD1 or TRBD2 (6 bases each). The CDR3 spans 16 residues. Trimming pared 1 base from V and 0 bases from J, leaving 12 bases between. Germline V gene sequence: CDR1 SGHRS, CDR2 YFSETQ. This chain's CDR3 is CASSLIGGASTDTQYF. The CDR3, as DNA: TGCGCCAGCAGCTTGATCGGGGGCGCTAGCACAGATACGCAGTATTTT.

The chain couples TRBV13 to TRBJ1-6, with no clear D. Germline assignment: CDR1 PRHDT and CDR2 FYEKMQ (reference sequence). Between the trimmed V and J ends, which lost 4 bases and 0 bases, there was a span of 16 bases. This CDR3 is 18 amino acids long. CDR3 nucleotides: TGTGCCAGCAGCTGGCCGCCCCGTCCGAGCTCCTATAATTCACCCCTCCACTTT. It yields the protein CASSWPPRPSSYNSPLHF. The complete variable domain, with remaining parts taken from reference TRBV13 and TRBJ1-6, reads AAGVIQSPRHLIKEKRETATLKCYPIPRHDTVYWYQQGPGQDPQFLISFYEKMQSDKGSIPDRFSAQQFSDYHSELNMSSLELGDSALYFCASSWPPRPSSYNSPLHFGNGTRLTVT.

The chain couples TRBV21-1 to TRBJ1-5. TRBV21-1 is deemed a pseudogene. The CDR3 covers 12 residues. This CDR3 reads CASSRSNQPQHF. CDR3 nucleotides: TGTGCCAGCAGCAGAAGCAATCAGCCCCAGCATTTT.

Points on this clone: Within the sample, other DNA sequences also encode this same CDR3. J is TRBJ1-3 and V is TRBV6-1; D not resolved. The CDR3 covers 15 residues. The V end lost 2 bases, the J end lost 0 bases, and 8 bases lay between the germline ends. Looked up from germline, CDR1 is MNHNS and CDR2 is SASEGT. The CDR3: CASSEQPSSGNTIYF. The DNA of the CDR3 is TGTGCCAGCAGTGAACAGCCAAGCTCTGGAAACACCATATATTTT.

The chain links TRBV10-3 to TRBJ2-7; TRBD2 aligns across 7 bases. The CDR3 consists of 15 residues. Germline trimming cut 2 bases from V and 3 bases from J; bases unmatched to any gene: 7. CDR1 and CDR2 from the germline V gene are ENHRY and SYGVKD. The CDR3 coding sequence is TGTGCCATCAGTGAGGAGGGGACTACCTTCTACGAGCAGTACTTC. This sequence encodes CAISEEGTTFYEQYF.

CDR3 sequence: CASSHSWAPGRSNYGYTF. DNA for the CDR3: TGTGCCAGCAGCCACTCCTGGGCCCCGGGTAGAAGTAACTATGGCTACACCTTC. The chain joins TRBV5-5 to TRBJ1-2; D gene unclear. Germline assignment: CDR1 SGHKS and CDR2 YYEKEE (reference sequence). With 4 bases removed from V and 1 base from J, the gap between germline ends came to 23 bases. The CDR3 is made up of 18 amino acids.